This paragraph covers one T cell receptor beta chain sequence. Profiling relied on immunoSEQ multiplex PCR, and the TCRdb table lists in-frame clones only, not all of them. The sample lists 60,000 to 75,000 clones, about 92% seen once, with about an eighth in the top ten. The data belong to a study of OX40 agonist ivuxolimab in advanced cancers. The wider study: A diagnosis of hepatocellular carcinoma, melanoma, renal cell or head and neck cancer was present in dose-escalation patients. It was permissible to have had prior anti-PD-1, anti-PD-L1 or anti-CTLA-4 therapy, and about 40% had some.

The length of the CDR3 is 15 residues. The V gene end was trimmed by 4 bases and the J gene end by 5 bases; junction bases not matched to a gene: 8. Looked up from germline, CDR1 is LGHNA and CDR2 is YSLEER. The V gene is TRBV4-3, the J gene TRBJ1-2; 9 bases match TRBD1. The TCR was taken from an adult with an advanced solid tumor such as melanoma, head and neck, liver or kidney cancer. Specimen: CD4+ or CD8+ T cells sorted from blood, collected in a trial of the OX40 agonist ivuxolimab. The CDR3 region is CASSPGTGFVYGYTF. The CDR3 DNA sequence: TGCGCCAGCAGCCCAGGGACAGGGTTCGTTTATGGCTACACCTTC.